Below are 17 T cell receptor beta chains sequenced from a single sample in a study of CD8+ T cells in alopecia areata. Sequencing templates came from extracted RNA that was reverse transcribed into cDNA. Some clones are missing from TCRdb's copy, which holds only in-frame ones; the method was immunoSEQ multiplex PCR. This sample yields 100,000 to 150,000 clones, of which around 63% are seen a single time; around 5.4% belongs to the top ten. Treatment in this sample: oral pan-JAK inhibitor, 5-10 mg twice daily. The sample here was CD4+ T cells sorted from blood, taken at week 4, from a patient treated with tofacitinib. The source is a human donor with alopecia areata.

V usage is TRBV30 and J usage is TRBJ2-5; 8 bases agree with TRBD2. V shed 2 bases, J shed 5 bases, and the junction held 4 bases outside the gene matches. This CDR3 is built from 13 residues. From germline, CDR1 is GTSNPN and CDR2 SVGIG (reference sequence). CDR3 sequence: CAWSREGRETQYF. The CDR3 region has the DNA TGTGCCTGGAGTCGGGAGGGCCGGGAGACCCAGTACTTC.

The CDR3 DNA is TGTGCCAGCAGCTTAGTGCAGGGGGCAACCAAAAACATTCAGTACTTC. As protein: CASSLVQGATKNIQYF. J is TRBJ2-4 and V is TRBV7-9, with 8 nucleotides matching TRBD1. The CDR3 is 16 amino acids. The ends lost 1 base at V and 2 bases at J; junction bases unmatched: 4. CDR1 SEHNR and CDR2 FQNEAQ come from the germline V gene (reference sequence).

V gene TRBV5-1 combines with J gene TRBJ2-2; D is unclear. CDR3 length: 15 residues. CDR1 is SGHRS and CDR2 is YFSETQ in the germline V gene. Deletions cut 4 bases from V and 0 bases from J, with 10 bases between. The CDR3 DNA reads as TGCGCCAGCAGCCTCGGATCGTCGAACACCGGGGAGCTGTTTTTT. Its translation: CASSLGSSNTGELFF.

The V gene is TRBV20-1, the J gene TRBJ2-5; D uncertain. V lost 3 bases and J 4 bases, leaving 6 bases between the germline ends. In germline, CDR1 is DFQATT, CDR2 SNEGSKA (reference sequence). The length of the CDR3 is 11 residues. Written as DNA, the CDR3 is TGCAGTGCTAGTGACGGAGAGACCCAGTACTTC. The encoded protein is CSASDGETQYF.

V is TRBV7-9 and J is TRBJ1-2; tentative D call: TRBD1 (6 bases). V lost 3 bases and J 4 bases, leaving 15 bases between the germline ends. This CDR3 is 15 amino acids long. CDR1 is SEHNR and CDR2 is FQNEAQ in the germline V gene (reference sequence). The CDR3: CASSLRQVGAYGYTF. Written as DNA, the CDR3 is TGTGCCAGCAGCTTGCGACAGGTCGGTGCCTATGGCTACACCTTC.

This chain uses TRBV10-3 with TRBJ2-5, with TRBD2 as a possible D gene (5 bases). This CDR3 comprises 14 residues. The germline V gene encodes CDR1 ENHRY and CDR2 SYGVKD. V dropped 0 bases and J dropped 2 bases, with 7 bases sitting between them. CDR3 region: CAISESGVQETQYF. In DNA form, the CDR3 reads TGTGCCATCAGTGAGTCCGGGGTTCAAGAGACCCAGTACTTC.

The gene calls are TRBV19 and TRBJ2-3; 7 bases map to TRBD2. CDR1 is LNHDA, CDR2 SQIVND, per germline (reference sequence). The CDR3 extends over 12 amino acids. V was pared by 5 bases and J by 4 bases, with 0 bases of the junction left unmatched. The chain's CDR3 is CASSGLADTQYF. The DNA for the CDR3 is TGTGCCAGTAGTGGACTAGCAGATACGCAGTATTTT.

This chain joins TRBV2 and TRBJ2-2; TRBD2 might be the D (5 bases). V gave up 8 bases and J gave up 4 bases, with 14 bases separating them. In germline, CDR1 is SNHLY, CDR2 FYNNEI. The CDR3 sequence is 14 residues long. The CDR3 DNA is TGTGCCAGCCAGTATAGGGAGTCCACCGGGGAGCTGTTTTTT. Protein: CASQYRESTGELFF.

V is TRBV27 and J is TRBJ2-6; D ambiguous. The CDR3 consists of 16 residues. In germline, CDR1 is MNHEY, CDR2 SMNVEV (reference sequence). Trimming took 1 base from V and 2 from J, leaving 9 bases between them. CDR3 nucleotides: TGTGCCAGCAGTTTATGGTTCGGAGCTGGGGCCAACGTCCTGACTTTC. Translating it yields CASSLWFGAGANVLTF.

The chain uses TRBV9 and TRBJ2-7, with D possibly TRBD2 on 5 matching bases. The CDR3 is 15 residues long. In germline, CDR1 is SGDLS, CDR2 YYNGEE. Between the trimmed V and J ends, which lost 3 bases and 0 bases, there was a span of 13 bases. CDR3 nucleotide sequence: TGTGCCAGCAGCGCCGGACTGGACCCCTCCTACGAGCAGTACTTC. This encodes CASSAGLDPSYEQYF.

This chain links TRBV30 with TRBJ1-4, with D unresolved. Germline V lookup: CDR1 GTSNPN, CDR2 SVGIG (reference sequence). The CDR3 consists of 10 residues. Trimming removed 7 bases from V and 8 bases from J, with 8 bases in between. The CDR3 reads CASGREKLFF. The CDR3 coding sequence is TGTGCCTCAGGACGAGAAAAACTGTTTTTT.

The CDR3 DNA reads TGCAGCGCAAGGGACGGAAACTACGAGCAGTACTTC. Its protein is CSARDGNYEQYF. The chain recombines TRBV29-1 with TRBJ2-7; D possibly matches TRBD1 or TRBD2 (5 bases each). Germline V gene sequence: CDR1 SQVTM, CDR2 ANQGSEA. This CDR3 spans 12 amino acids. V lost 7 bases and J lost 3, with 13 bases in between.

J is TRBJ2-1 and V is TRBV11-1; D is possibly TRBD2 (6 bases). The CDR3 is made up of 16 amino acids. Germline V gene lookup returns CDR1 SGHAT and CDR2 FQDESV (reference sequence). Deletions cut 4 bases from V and 12 bases from J, with 25 bases between. CDR3 amino acids: CASSSGTSRASGGQFF. In DNA, the CDR3 is TGTGCCAGCAGCTCCGGAACCTCCCGGGCGTCCGGGGGGCAGTTCTTC.

The chain employs TRBV10-3 and TRBJ2-3; 7 bases map to TRBD2. CDR1 is ENHRY and CDR2 is SYGVKD in the germline V gene. The CDR3 runs 15 residues. The V and J ends lost 3 bases and 2 bases, in that order; junction bases with no gene match: 5. The CDR3 loop reads CAISDPGTTTDTQYF. CDR3 nucleotides: TGTGCCATCAGTGATCCCGGGACTACCACAGATACGCAGTATTTT.

The chain carries TRBV5-1 and TRBJ1-6; D possibly corresponds to TRBD1 (6 bases). Germline values: CDR1 SGHRS, CDR2 YFSETQ. V shed 0 bases and J shed 8 bases, with 9 bases lying between them. CDR3 length: 14 residues. The CDR3 protein is CASSLAQGDSPLHF. As DNA, the CDR3 is TGCGCCAGCAGCTTGGCACAGGGTGATTCACCCCTCCACTTT.

This clone showed up just once. The chain links TRBV5-4 to TRBJ2-5; 9 positions agree with TRBD1. The CDR3 runs 15 residues. The germline V gene has CDR1 SGHNT and CDR2 YYREEE (reference sequence). Trimming removed 4 bases from V and 2 bases from J; junction bases left unmatched: 6. As DNA, the CDR3 is TGTGCCAGCAGCCCTAAACAGGGGGCGCAAGAGACCCAGTACTTC. Encoded protein: CASSPKQGAQETQYF.

The chain links TRBV30 to TRBJ2-7; TRBD2 might be the D (6 bases). The CDR3 contains 13 residues. Deletions cut 5 bases from V and 2 bases from J, with 13 bases between. The germline V gene encodes CDR1 GTSNPN and CDR2 SVGIG (reference sequence). CDR3 in DNA: TGTGCCTGGGGGAGGCCAGGGCCCTACGAGCAGTACTTC. Translation: CAWGRPGPYEQYF.